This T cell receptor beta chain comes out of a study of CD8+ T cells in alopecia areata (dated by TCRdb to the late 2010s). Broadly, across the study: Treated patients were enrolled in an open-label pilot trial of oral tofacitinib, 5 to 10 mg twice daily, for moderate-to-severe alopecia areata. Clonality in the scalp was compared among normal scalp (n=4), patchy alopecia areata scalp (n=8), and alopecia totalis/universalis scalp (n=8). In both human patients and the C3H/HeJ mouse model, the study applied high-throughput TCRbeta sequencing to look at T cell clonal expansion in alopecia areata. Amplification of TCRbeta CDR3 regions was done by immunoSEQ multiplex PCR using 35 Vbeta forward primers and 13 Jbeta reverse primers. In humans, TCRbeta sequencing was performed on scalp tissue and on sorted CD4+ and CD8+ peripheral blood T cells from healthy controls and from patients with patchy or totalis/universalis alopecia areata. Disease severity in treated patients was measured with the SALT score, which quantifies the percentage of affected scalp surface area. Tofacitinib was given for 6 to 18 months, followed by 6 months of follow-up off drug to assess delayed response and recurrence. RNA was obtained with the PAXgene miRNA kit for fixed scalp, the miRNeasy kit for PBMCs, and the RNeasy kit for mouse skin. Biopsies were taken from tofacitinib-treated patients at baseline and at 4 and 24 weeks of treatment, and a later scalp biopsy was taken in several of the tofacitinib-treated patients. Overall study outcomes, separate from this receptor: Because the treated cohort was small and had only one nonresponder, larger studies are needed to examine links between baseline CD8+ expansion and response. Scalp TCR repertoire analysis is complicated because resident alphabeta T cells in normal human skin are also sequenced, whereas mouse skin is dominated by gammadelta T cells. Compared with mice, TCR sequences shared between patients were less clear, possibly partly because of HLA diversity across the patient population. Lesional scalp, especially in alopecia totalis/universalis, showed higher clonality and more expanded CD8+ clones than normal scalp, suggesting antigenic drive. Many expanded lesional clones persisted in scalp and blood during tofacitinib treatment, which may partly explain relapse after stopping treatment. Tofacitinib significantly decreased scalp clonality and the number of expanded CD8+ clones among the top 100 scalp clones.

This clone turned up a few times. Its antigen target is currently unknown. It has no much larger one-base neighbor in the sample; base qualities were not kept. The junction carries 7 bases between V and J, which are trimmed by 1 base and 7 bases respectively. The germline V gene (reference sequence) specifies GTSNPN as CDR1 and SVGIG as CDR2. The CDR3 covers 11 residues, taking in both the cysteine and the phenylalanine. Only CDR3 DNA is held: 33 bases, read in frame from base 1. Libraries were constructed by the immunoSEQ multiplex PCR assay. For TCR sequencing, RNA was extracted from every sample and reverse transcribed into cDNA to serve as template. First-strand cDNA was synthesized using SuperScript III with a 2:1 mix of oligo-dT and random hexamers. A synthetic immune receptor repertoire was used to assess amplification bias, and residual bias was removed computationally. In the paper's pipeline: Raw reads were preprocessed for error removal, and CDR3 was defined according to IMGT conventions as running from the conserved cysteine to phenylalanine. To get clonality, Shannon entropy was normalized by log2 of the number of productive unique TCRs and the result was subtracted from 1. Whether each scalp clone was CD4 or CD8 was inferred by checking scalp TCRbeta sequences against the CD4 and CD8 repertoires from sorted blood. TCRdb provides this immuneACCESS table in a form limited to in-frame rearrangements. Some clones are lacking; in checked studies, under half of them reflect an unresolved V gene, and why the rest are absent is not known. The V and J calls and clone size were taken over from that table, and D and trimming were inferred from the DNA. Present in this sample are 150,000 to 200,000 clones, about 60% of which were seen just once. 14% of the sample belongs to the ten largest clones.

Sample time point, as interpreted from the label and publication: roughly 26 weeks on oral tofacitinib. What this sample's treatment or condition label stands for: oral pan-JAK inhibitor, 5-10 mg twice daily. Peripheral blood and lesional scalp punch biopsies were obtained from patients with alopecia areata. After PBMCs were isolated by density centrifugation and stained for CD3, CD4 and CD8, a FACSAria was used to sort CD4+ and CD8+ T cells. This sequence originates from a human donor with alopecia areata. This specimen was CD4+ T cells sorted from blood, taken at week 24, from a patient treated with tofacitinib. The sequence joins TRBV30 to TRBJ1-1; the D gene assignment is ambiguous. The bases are TGTGCCTGGAGTGGCGGTCTTGAAGCTTTCTTT. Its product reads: CAWSGGLEAFF.